This TCR beta chain was recovered during a study of identical twins. Study-wide results and limits: Twins showed weaker excess sharing in their beta out-of-frame sequences. Cord blood's abundant beta clonotypes had fewer insertions, unlike memory repertoires. Because invariant MAIT and iNKT cells could be present, zero-insertion analyses could be partly confounded. Recombination models fit unrelated individuals' TCR alpha sharing but underestimated twins'.

CDR3 size: 14 residues. Between the trimmed V and J ends, which lost 4 bases and 5 bases, there was a span of 15 bases. Germline CDR1 reads DFQATT; CDR2 reads SNEGSKA (reference sequence). TCRdb fed the 5' RACE reads into MiXCR, producing one record per CDR3 protein. The sample lists a few hundred thousand distinct CDR3 sequences; under 12% were seen once. A note on this clonotype: Its antigen is not identified.

The chain links TRBV20-1 to TRBJ2-1; the D is unclear. Sequences were obtained from memory T cells sorted from blood. The sequence was collected from a man aged 45-65 years in good health. The DNA of the CDR3 is TGCAGTGCTATTGTACCCCCCAATAACAATGAGCAGTTCTTC. Translating it yields CSAIVPPNNNEQFF.